This T cell receptor (beta chain) is from a study of cytomegalovirus exposure and HLA in healthy donors. General study points: It emerged from a later analysis that several of the most significant clusters appeared to be linked to common viral pathogens.

To note about this clone: Antigen specificity is unknown.

This PCR relied on a set of 60 Vbeta primers and 13 Jbeta primers. How the authors handled the data: Approximately 11 million shared chains were among about 80 million unique TCR beta chains counted in a later analysis. TCRdb's copy holds only in-frame clones and misses some; the assay was immunoSEQ multiplex PCR. The D gene and trimming were derived from the DNA, and the V and J assignments and clone size from that table. This listing includes about 60,000 clones. The V and J ends lost 3 bases and 6 bases respectively, with 23 bases between them. Germline V CDR1 and CDR2: SGHAT, FQNNGV. The CDR3 has 17 residues.

The sequenced material came from PBMCs. The TCR originated in a young woman in good health and CMV-seronegative. J is TRBJ1-1 and V is TRBV11-2, with a weak D call TRBD1 (5 bases). CDR3: CASSLLGLQHPRPEAFF. Here the CDR3 DNA reads TGTGCCAGCAGCTTGCTGGGGCTTCAACACCCACGGCCTGAAGCTTTCTTT.